These T cell receptor beta chains were read from a single sample in a study of T cell changes during pregnancy in multiple sclerosis. Some clones are missing from TCRdb's copy, which holds only in-frame ones; the method was immunoSEQ multiplex PCR. This table holds some 9,100 clones, under 85% found once. The sample in question was CD8+ T cells from peripheral blood mononuclear cells, obtained in the third trimester of pregnancy. The receptors come from a female donor in good health, enrolled as a control in a pregnancy study. The CDR3 runs from the conserved cysteine through the conserved F or W. Fields, in order: CDR3 length, V gene, J gene, D gene, clone size, CDR3 DNA, CDR3 protein. The D gene is left open where the match is weak. Clone size is shown for a subset of rows, as once, few, many or a class of expanded clone.

cdr3_length: 17; v_call: TRBV9; j_call: TRBJ2-3; d_call: .; clone_size: .; cdr3_nt: TGTGCCAGCAGCGTAGCTACGGCTAGTTGGGGCACAGATACGCAGTATTTT; cdr3_aa: CASSVATASWGTDTQYF
cdr3_length: 14; v_call: TRBV28; j_call: TRBJ1-1; d_call: .; clone_size: .; cdr3_nt: TGTGCCAGCACCGCGGGCCGTGGAGACACTGAAGCTTTCTTT; cdr3_aa: CASTAGRGDTEAFF
cdr3_length: 15; v_call: TRBV7-9; j_call: TRBJ1-2; d_call: TRBD1; clone_size: .; cdr3_nt: TGTGCCAGCAGCTTCCGGGACAGGGGCGCTTGGGGCTACACCTTC; cdr3_aa: CASSFRDRGAWGYTF
cdr3_length: 14; v_call: TRBV30; j_call: TRBJ2-7; d_call: TRBD2; clone_size: .; cdr3_nt: TGTGCCTGGAGTGCGGGGGGACTAGGCAACGAGCAGTACTTC; cdr3_aa: CAWSAGGLGNEQYF
cdr3_length: 14; v_call: TRBV7-9; j_call: TRBJ1-3; d_call: .; clone_size: .; cdr3_nt: TGTGCCAGCAGCCGCCGTGAGACTGGAAACACCATATATTTT; cdr3_aa: CASSRRETGNTIYF
cdr3_length: 15; v_call: TRBV5-1; j_call: TRBJ2-5; d_call: TRBD2; clone_size: once; cdr3_nt: TGCGCCAGCAGCTTGGCGGTAGCGGGTCAAGAGACCCAGTACTTC; cdr3_aa: CASSLAVAGQETQYF
cdr3_length: 16; v_call: TRBV6-1; j_call: TRBJ1-3; d_call: .; clone_size: .; cdr3_nt: TGTGCCAGCAGTGAAGCAGGGGCAGCCTCTGGAAACACCATATATTTT; cdr3_aa: CASSEAGAASGNTIYF
cdr3_length: 16; v_call: TRBV6-1; j_call: TRBJ1-4; d_call: TRBD1; clone_size: .; cdr3_nt: TGTGCCAGCAGTGAACCCGACAGGGTTTTTGATGAAAAACTGTTTTTT; cdr3_aa: CASSEPDRVFDEKLFF
cdr3_length: 14; v_call: TRBV6-4; j_call: TRBJ2-2; d_call: .; clone_size: .; cdr3_nt: TGTGCCAGCAGTGACAGCCCTGGCACCGGGGAGCTGTTTTTT; cdr3_aa: CASSDSPGTGELFF
cdr3_length: 15; v_call: TRBV27; j_call: TRBJ2-7; d_call: .; clone_size: .; cdr3_nt: TGTGCCAGCAGTTTATCTGGGGGACAAAACTACGAGCAGTACTTC; cdr3_aa: CASSLSGGQNYEQYF
cdr3_length: 14; v_call: TRBV6-6; j_call: TRBJ2-7; d_call: .; clone_size: once; cdr3_nt: TGTGCCAGCAAACCTGGACTACTGAACTACGAGCAGTACTTC; cdr3_aa: CASKPGLLNYEQYF
cdr3_length: 15; v_call: TRBV9; j_call: TRBJ1-2; d_call: TRBD1; clone_size: once; cdr3_nt: TGTGCCAGCAGCCCAGGGGACAGGGCTAACTATGGCTACACCTTC; cdr3_aa: CASSPGDRANYGYTF
cdr3_length: 16; v_call: TRBV28; j_call: TRBJ2-5; d_call: TRBD2; clone_size: .; cdr3_nt: TGTGCCAGCAGTCTAGGCCTAGCGGGGGAGCAAGAGACCCAGTACTTC; cdr3_aa: CASSLGLAGEQETQYF
cdr3_length: 14; v_call: TRBV27; j_call: TRBJ1-2; d_call: TRBD1; clone_size: .; cdr3_nt: TGTGCCAGTAGTTTATCAGGGGGCGTAAAGGGCTACACCTTC; cdr3_aa: CASSLSGGVKGYTF
cdr3_length: 14; v_call: TRBV19; j_call: TRBJ1-4; d_call: TRBD1; clone_size: .; cdr3_nt: TGTGCCAGCGCGACAGGGGAAACTAATGAAAAACTGTTTTTT; cdr3_aa: CASATGETNEKLFF
cdr3_length: 12; v_call: TRBV13; j_call: TRBJ2-1; d_call: .; clone_size: .; cdr3_nt: TGTGCCAGCAGCTTAGCGGACAATGAGCAGTTCTTC; cdr3_aa: CASSLADNEQFF
cdr3_length: 15; v_call: TRBV7-3; j_call: TRBJ2-1; d_call: TRBD2; clone_size: .; cdr3_nt: TGTGCCAGCAGCCGACTAGCGGGGGGGCTGAATGAGCAGTTCTTC; cdr3_aa: CASSRLAGGLNEQFF
cdr3_length: 16; v_call: TRBV6-4; j_call: TRBJ2-3; d_call: TRBD2; clone_size: .; cdr3_nt: TGTGCCAGCAGTGACCGCGGGGGAGATAGCACAGATACGCAGTATTTT; cdr3_aa: CASSDRGGDSTDTQYF
cdr3_length: 15; v_call: TRBV6-4; j_call: TRBJ2-3; d_call: .; clone_size: .; cdr3_nt: TGTGCCAGCAGTGAGGAGGGAACAAGAGCAGATACGCAGTATTTT; cdr3_aa: CASSEEGTRADTQYF
cdr3_length: 14; v_call: TRBV19; j_call: TRBJ1-5; d_call: .; clone_size: .; cdr3_nt: TGTGCCAGTACCGCCGACAGATCAAATCAGCCCCAGCATTTT; cdr3_aa: CASTADRSNQPQHF
cdr3_length: 16; v_call: TRBV18; j_call: TRBJ1-2; d_call: TRBD1; clone_size: .; cdr3_nt: TGTGCCAGCTCACCAAGGACAGGTCCCCTTCCCTGGGGCTACACCTTC; cdr3_aa: CASSPRTGPLPWGYTF
cdr3_length: 15; v_call: TRBV6-1; j_call: TRBJ2-7; d_call: TRBD1; clone_size: medium-sized; cdr3_nt: TGTGCCAGCAGGGAGGGACAGGGGGAAACCTACGAGCAGTACTTC; cdr3_aa: CASREGQGETYEQYF
cdr3_length: 15; v_call: TRBV7-9; j_call: TRBJ2-7; d_call: TRBD1; clone_size: .; cdr3_nt: TGTGCCAGCAGCTTATTTGACAGGGAAGGCTACGAGCAGTACTTC; cdr3_aa: CASSLFDREGYEQYF
cdr3_length: 12; v_call: TRBV25-1; j_call: TRBJ1-2; d_call: .; clone_size: .; cdr3_nt: TGTGCCGCCTCTCGGGGGGGGCAAGGCTACACCTTC; cdr3_aa: CAASRGGQGYTF
cdr3_length: 17; v_call: TRBV9; j_call: TRBJ1-2; d_call: TRBD1; clone_size: .; cdr3_nt: TGTGCCAGCGTAGGGGGCCCAACCCCTACTTTCTCCTATGGCTACACCTTC; cdr3_aa: CASVGGPTPTFSYGYTF
cdr3_length: 19; v_call: TRBV7-9; j_call: TRBJ2-6; d_call: TRBD1; clone_size: .; cdr3_nt: TGTGCCAGCAGCTTAGCCGACAGGGTTTTGACCTCTGGGGCCAACGTCCTGACTTTC; cdr3_aa: CASSLADRVLTSGANVLTF
cdr3_length: 15; v_call: TRBV25-1; j_call: TRBJ1-1; d_call: TRBD1; clone_size: .; cdr3_nt: TGTGCCAGCAGTGAAGGCCCAGGGGGGAGGTCTGAAGCTTTCTTT; cdr3_aa: CASSEGPGGRSEAFF
cdr3_length: 15; v_call: TRBV6-1; j_call: TRBJ2-7; d_call: .; clone_size: medium-sized; cdr3_nt: TGTGCCAGCAGTGAAGGGCAGGGGAGCTCCTACGAGCAGTACTTC; cdr3_aa: CASSEGQGSSYEQYF
cdr3_length: 14; v_call: TRBV29-1; j_call: TRBJ2-2; d_call: TRBD1; clone_size: .; cdr3_nt: TGCAGCGTTGGTGGACAGGGGGCGGCCGGGGAGCTGTTTTTT; cdr3_aa: CSVGGQGAAGELFF
cdr3_length: 16; v_call: TRBV29-1; j_call: TRBJ2-4; d_call: TRBD1; clone_size: .; cdr3_nt: TGCAGCGTTGAAGCGGGGGACAGGTCGACCAAGAACATTCAGTACTTC; cdr3_aa: CSVEAGDRSTKNIQYF
cdr3_length: 16; v_call: TRBV9; j_call: TRBJ2-5; d_call: TRBD2; clone_size: .; cdr3_nt: TGTGCCAGCAGCCTCGGGACTAGCGGGGGCCCGGAGACCCAGTACTTC; cdr3_aa: CASSLGTSGGPETQYF
cdr3_length: 13; v_call: TRBV6-5; j_call: TRBJ1-1; d_call: .; clone_size: .; cdr3_nt: TGTGCCAGCAGTTTTTCCGTGAACACTGAAGCTTTCTTT; cdr3_aa: CASSFSVNTEAFF
cdr3_length: 12; v_call: TRBV27; j_call: TRBJ2-3; d_call: .; clone_size: .; cdr3_nt: TGTGCCAGCAGTAGGGGGACAGATACGCAGTATTTT; cdr3_aa: CASSRGTDTQYF
cdr3_length: 15; v_call: TRBV18; j_call: TRBJ2-7; d_call: TRBD1; clone_size: .; cdr3_nt: TGTGCCAGCTCACCTCGGGACAGGGTTGGGTACGAGCAGTACTTC; cdr3_aa: CASSPRDRVGYEQYF
cdr3_length: 13; v_call: TRBV4-3; j_call: TRBJ2-7; d_call: .; clone_size: .; cdr3_nt: TGCGCCAGCAGCCAAGTTCTAGGATACGAGCAGTACTTC; cdr3_aa: CASSQVLGYEQYF
cdr3_length: 20; v_call: TRBV4-1; j_call: TRBJ2-6; d_call: .; clone_size: .; cdr3_nt: TGCGCCAGCAGCCAAGATCATGAAATTCTCCAGGGTACTGGGGCCAACGTCCTGACTTTC; cdr3_aa: CASSQDHEILQGTGANVLTF
cdr3_length: 14; v_call: TRBV28; j_call: TRBJ2-7; d_call: TRBD2; clone_size: .; cdr3_nt: TGTGCCAGCAGTCCTCCGGGACTAGCCTACGAGCAGTACTTC; cdr3_aa: CASSPPGLAYEQYF
cdr3_length: 14; v_call: TRBV7-9; j_call: TRBJ2-2; d_call: TRBD1; clone_size: .; cdr3_nt: TGTGCCAGCAGCTGGACAGGGGGCACCGGGGAGCTGTTTTTT; cdr3_aa: CASSWTGGTGELFF
cdr3_length: 15; v_call: TRBV6-5; j_call: TRBJ2-7; d_call: TRBD1; clone_size: few; cdr3_nt: TGTGCCAGCAGTTGGGGACAGGACCCGACCTCCGAGCAGTACTTC; cdr3_aa: CASSWGQDPTSEQYF
cdr3_length: 15; v_call: TRBV6-1; j_call: TRBJ2-6; d_call: .; clone_size: .; cdr3_nt: TGTGCCAGCAGTGTGGACAGCTCTGGGGCCAACGTCCTGACTTTC; cdr3_aa: CASSVDSSGANVLTF
cdr3_length: 16; v_call: TRBV27; j_call: TRBJ2-3; d_call: TRBD1; clone_size: few; cdr3_nt: TGTGCCAGCAGTGCTATTCCGGGACAGGGGGCAGATACGCAGTATTTT; cdr3_aa: CASSAIPGQGADTQYF
cdr3_length: 14; v_call: TRBV4-3; j_call: TRBJ2-7; d_call: .; clone_size: .; cdr3_nt: TGCGCCAGCAGCCAAGGACTAGGGGTCTACGAGCAGTACTTC; cdr3_aa: CASSQGLGVYEQYF
cdr3_length: 18; v_call: TRBV4-2; j_call: TRBJ2-1; d_call: TRBD2; clone_size: once; cdr3_nt: TGTGCCAGCAGCCAAGTCCTAGCGGGAGAGGGGTCCTACAATGAGCAGTTCTTC; cdr3_aa: CASSQVLAGEGSYNEQFF
cdr3_length: 17; v_call: TRBV11-2; j_call: TRBJ2-7; d_call: TRBD1; clone_size: .; cdr3_nt: TGTGCCAGCAGCGCGCCCGAGGGGACAGCTCACTCCTACGAGCAGTACTTC; cdr3_aa: CASSAPEGTAHSYEQYF
cdr3_length: 15; v_call: TRBV9; j_call: TRBJ1-4; d_call: .; clone_size: once; cdr3_nt: TGTGCCAGCAGCGTAGGGTCAGCAACTAATGAAAAACTGTTTTTT; cdr3_aa: CASSVGSATNEKLFF
cdr3_length: 17; v_call: TRBV28; j_call: TRBJ2-7; d_call: TRBD2; clone_size: .; cdr3_nt: TGTGCCAGCAGTCCCGGGACTAGCGGGACCAATTTCTACGAGCAGTACTTC; cdr3_aa: CASSPGTSGTNFYEQYF
cdr3_length: 14; v_call: TRBV7-9; j_call: TRBJ1-5; d_call: TRBD1; clone_size: few; cdr3_nt: TGTGCCAGCAGCGCAGGGGGCTTCGGTCAGCCCCAGCATTTT; cdr3_aa: CASSAGGFGQPQHF
cdr3_length: 13; v_call: TRBV29-1; j_call: TRBJ2-1; d_call: .; clone_size: .; cdr3_nt: TGCAGCGTTGACCCGGGTAGGAACAATGAGCAGTTCTTC; cdr3_aa: CSVDPGRNNEQFF
cdr3_length: 12; v_call: TRBV27; j_call: TRBJ2-5; d_call: .; clone_size: .; cdr3_nt: TGTGCCAGCAGGGGCGATCTGAGGGAGCAGTACTTC; cdr3_aa: CASRGDLREQYF
cdr3_length: 14; v_call: TRBV23-1; j_call: TRBJ2-6; d_call: .; clone_size: once; cdr3_nt: TGCGCCAGCAGTCAGGGGGCCGGGGCCAACGTCCTGACTTTC; cdr3_aa: CASSQGAGANVLTF
cdr3_length: 16; v_call: TRBV4-3; j_call: TRBJ1-4; d_call: .; clone_size: once; cdr3_nt: TGCGCCAGCAGCCAGCTCGCACTGGCAACTAATGAAAAACTGTTTTTT; cdr3_aa: CASSQLALATNEKLFF
cdr3_length: 16; v_call: TRBV4-3; j_call: TRBJ1-1; d_call: .; clone_size: .; cdr3_nt: TGCGCCAGCAGCCAAGATCGGGGGGAGGTGAACACTGAAGCTTTCTTT; cdr3_aa: CASSQDRGEVNTEAFF
cdr3_length: 15; v_call: TRBV7-9; j_call: TRBJ2-5; d_call: .; clone_size: .; cdr3_nt: TGTGCCAGCAGCTTAGCGCCAGGCAACCAAGAGACCCAGTACTTC; cdr3_aa: CASSLAPGNQETQYF
cdr3_length: 15; v_call: TRBV5-1; j_call: TRBJ1-4; d_call: TRBD1; clone_size: .; cdr3_nt: TGCGCCAGCGGCGGAGGGGGCGCCTCTAATGAAAAACTGTTTTTT; cdr3_aa: CASGGGGASNEKLFF
cdr3_length: 14; v_call: TRBV6-1; j_call: TRBJ1-4; d_call: .; clone_size: .; cdr3_nt: TGTGCCAGCGGGGGGGGGCAGGGGAGCGAAAAACTGTTTTTT; cdr3_aa: CASGGGQGSEKLFF
cdr3_length: 15; v_call: TRBV27; j_call: TRBJ1-4; d_call: TRBD1; clone_size: .; cdr3_nt: TGTGCCAGCAGAACAGGGGTGGAGGGTAATGAAAAACTGTTTTTT; cdr3_aa: CASRTGVEGNEKLFF
cdr3_length: 13; v_call: TRBV27; j_call: TRBJ2-4; d_call: .; clone_size: .; cdr3_nt: TGTGCCAGCAGTCCTCAATACGGTAACATTCAGTACTTC; cdr3_aa: CASSPQYGNIQYF